This TCR beta chain was found in a study of blood T cell repertoires in COVID-19. For the study at large: From the United States, Italy and Spain came samples of acute and convalescent COVID-19. PBMCs, B-cell-depleted T cells, or T cells provided the cDNA or gDNA that made up the material.

The repertoire was sequenced with immunoSEQ multiplex PCR; TCRdb's copy has only in-frame clones and lacks some. The table records just over 95,000 clones, roughly 82% of them present only once. Deletions cut 6 bases from V and 1 base from J, with 6 bases between. CDR1 is DFQATT and CDR2 is SNEGSKA in the germline V gene (reference sequence). CDR3 length: 11 residues. The material sequenced was peripheral blood. This receptor was obtained from an older man with acute or convalescent COVID-19. The V and J genes are TRBV20-1 and TRBJ1-1; D gene ambiguous. For the CDR3, the DNA is TGCAGTGCCCCTAGGAACACTGAAGCTTTCTTT. Translating it yields CSAPRNTEAFF.